This T cell receptor beta chain was recovered during a study of beta chain features in type 1 diabetes (dated by TCRdb to the late 2010s). Background on the whole study: Mean age, gender distribution, total cell number and subset yield did not differ between patients and healthy donors. In the study, recently diagnosed type 1 diabetes patients and matched healthy donors were compared on the TCRB repertoires of their sorted circulating CD4+ T cell subsets. A total of 85 million to 140 million sorted cells were examined across all samples, and a strong correlation was observed between cell number per subset and RNA yield. Regulatory and stem cell-like memory subsets were obtained from only 8 patients and roughly 8 healthy donors, while naive and central memory subsets were obtained from all 30 or so donors.

Each donor gave one peripheral blood draw, averaging roughly 120 mL, which was collected into heparinised tubes. Using a panel that included CD45RO, CCR7, CD25, CD127, CD95 and CD27, naive, central memory, regulatory and stem cell-like memory CD4+ T cells were sorted on a BD FACSAria II. A purity above 98% was achieved for all sorted populations. PBMCs were isolated immediately by Lymphoprep density gradient centrifugation and stained directly without culture. Samples were stained and sorted in pairs, with one healthy donor and one patient per experiment, so that batch effects were minimized. Remarks on this clone: Its specific antigen is unknown. No per-base quality is available; no much larger clone lies one base away.

Summary of the overall study and its limitations: In all four CD4+ subsets, TCRB CDR3 length was moderately but significantly shorter in type 1 diabetes patients. Because cDNA was sequenced instead of genomic DNA, activated cells with high expression could be over-represented, although the groups did not differ in activation or CD3 levels. PCR may preferentially amplify shorter templates, but because patient and control samples were amplified and corrected together, any resulting skew would affect both groups equally. Naive, central memory and regulatory TCRB repertoires appeared to be more alike among patients than among healthy donors. Because small numbers of individuals were included in the HLA sub-analyses, any influence of HLA type on TCRB rearrangement was left unresolved. At VDJ recombination sites, type 1 diabetes patients had fewer insertions and more deleted nucleotides, which implies abnormalities in thymic rearrangement.

CDR1 and CDR2 are drawn from the germline V gene (reference sequence): MNHNY, SVGAGI. Including cysteine and phenylalanine, the CDR3 has 13 amino acids. Only the CDR3 portion is preserved as DNA: 39 bases, with reading frame beginning at the first base. Germline trimming amounts to 6 bases on V and 5 bases on J, with 5 as the count of junction bases outside the gene matches. The entire isolated RNA was reverse transcribed using the High Capacity cDNA Reverse Transcription Kit, and thus expressed TCRB transcripts were sequenced. Naive, central memory and regulatory T cell samples underwent deep immunoSEQ sequencing, averaging about 3.3 million total reads per sample. Sorted cells were lysed in RLT buffer, and RNA was extracted using DNase-treated RNeasy Micro or Mini kits according to cell number. Each cell subset was processed on its own to prevent cross-contamination, while patient and healthy donor samples were processed together. The immunoSEQ multiplex PCR was used to amplify TCRB sequences from cDNA, yielding 87-bp fragments that span the CDR3 region. Sequencing of the amplicons was done on the Illumina HiSeq platform. The paper's processing steps were these. PCR bias was corrected computationally using synthetic template baselines, and reads within Hamming distance 2 were collapsed, with unmergeable singletons discarded. Reads were aligned against IMGT to assign V, D and J genes, CDR3 length and insertions or deletions at six rearrangement sites. Within each subset, clonotype counts were normalized to sorted cell number, and only after that were true diversity and Gini coefficients computed with the tcR R package. The overlap coefficient, calculated on TCRB nucleotide sequences, was used to measure repertoire sharing. Not all clones reach the TCRdb copy of this immuneACCESS table, which keeps in-frame sequences only. Checked studies attribute under half of the gap to unresolved V genes and leave the rest unexplained. The V and J calls and clone size are taken from that table; D and trimming were inferred from the DNA. Present in this sample are just over 15,000 clones, 55% to 70% of which were seen just once. Of the sample, about 2.6% falls within the top ten clones.

The chain was built from TRBV6-6 and TRBJ2-5; 8 bases in the junction line up with TRBD1. Sequenced input: Tregs from blood. The cell subset or site label of this sample denotes: regulatory CD4+ T cells. The receptor comes from a man aged 25-40 years with type 1 diabetes. The CDR3 region has the sequence CASSYRGKETQYF. The DNA sequence follows: TGTGCCAGCAGCTACAGGGGGAAGGAGACCCAGTACTTC.